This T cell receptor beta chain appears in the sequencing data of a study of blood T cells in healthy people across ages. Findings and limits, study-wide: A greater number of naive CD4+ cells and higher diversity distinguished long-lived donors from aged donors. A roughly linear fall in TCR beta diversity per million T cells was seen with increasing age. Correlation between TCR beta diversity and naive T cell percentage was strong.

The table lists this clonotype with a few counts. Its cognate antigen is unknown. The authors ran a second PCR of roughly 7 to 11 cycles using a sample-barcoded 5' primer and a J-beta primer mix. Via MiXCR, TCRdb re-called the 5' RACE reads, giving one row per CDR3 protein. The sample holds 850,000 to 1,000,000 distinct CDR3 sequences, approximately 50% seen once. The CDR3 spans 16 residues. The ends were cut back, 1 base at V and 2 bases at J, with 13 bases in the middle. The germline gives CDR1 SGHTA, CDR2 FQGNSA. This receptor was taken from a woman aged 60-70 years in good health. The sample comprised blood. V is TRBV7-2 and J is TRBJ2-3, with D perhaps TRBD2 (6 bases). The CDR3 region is CASSLVDSGYTDTQYF. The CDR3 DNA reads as TGTGCCAGCAGCTTAGTGGATAGCGGTTACACAGATACGCAGTATTTT.